This T cell receptor beta chain appears in the sequencing data of a study of long-term antiretroviral therapy in people with HIV. V dropped 1 base and J dropped 2 bases, with 6 bases sitting between them. Germline V gene sequence: CDR1 SGHRS, CDR2 YFSETQ. CDR3 length equals 14 residues. It was version v3.0 of the immunoSEQ assay that was run at survey level. Generated by immunoSEQ multiplex PCR, the TCRdb table keeps only in-frame clones and is missing some. The sample contains roughly 30,000 clones, approximately 85% of which appear only once. This clonotype originated in a man between 18 and 29 years old with HIV. Sequences were derived from unsorted PBMCs, sampled 0.8 years before starting antiretroviral therapy. J is TRBJ1-4 and V is TRBV5-1; D is ambiguous. The CDR3 here is CASSLTSTNEKLFF. The CDR3 nucleotides read TGCGCCAGCAGCTTGACATCCACTAATGAAAAACTGTTTTTT.